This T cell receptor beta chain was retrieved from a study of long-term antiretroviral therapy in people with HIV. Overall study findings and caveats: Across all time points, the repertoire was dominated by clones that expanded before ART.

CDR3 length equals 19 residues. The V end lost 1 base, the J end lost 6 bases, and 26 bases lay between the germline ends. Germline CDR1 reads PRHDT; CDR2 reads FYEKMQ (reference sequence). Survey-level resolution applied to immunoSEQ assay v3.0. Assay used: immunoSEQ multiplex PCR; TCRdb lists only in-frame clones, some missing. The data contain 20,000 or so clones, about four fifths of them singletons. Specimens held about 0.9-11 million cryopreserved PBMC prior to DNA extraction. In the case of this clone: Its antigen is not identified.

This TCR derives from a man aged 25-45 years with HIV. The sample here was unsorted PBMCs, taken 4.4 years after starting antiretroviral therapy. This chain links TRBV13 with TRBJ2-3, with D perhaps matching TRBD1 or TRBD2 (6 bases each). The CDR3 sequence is CASSLARGTDRPWVDTQYF. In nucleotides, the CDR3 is TGTGCCAGCAGCTTAGCCCGGGGGACTGACAGGCCCTGGGTGGATACGCAGTATTTT.